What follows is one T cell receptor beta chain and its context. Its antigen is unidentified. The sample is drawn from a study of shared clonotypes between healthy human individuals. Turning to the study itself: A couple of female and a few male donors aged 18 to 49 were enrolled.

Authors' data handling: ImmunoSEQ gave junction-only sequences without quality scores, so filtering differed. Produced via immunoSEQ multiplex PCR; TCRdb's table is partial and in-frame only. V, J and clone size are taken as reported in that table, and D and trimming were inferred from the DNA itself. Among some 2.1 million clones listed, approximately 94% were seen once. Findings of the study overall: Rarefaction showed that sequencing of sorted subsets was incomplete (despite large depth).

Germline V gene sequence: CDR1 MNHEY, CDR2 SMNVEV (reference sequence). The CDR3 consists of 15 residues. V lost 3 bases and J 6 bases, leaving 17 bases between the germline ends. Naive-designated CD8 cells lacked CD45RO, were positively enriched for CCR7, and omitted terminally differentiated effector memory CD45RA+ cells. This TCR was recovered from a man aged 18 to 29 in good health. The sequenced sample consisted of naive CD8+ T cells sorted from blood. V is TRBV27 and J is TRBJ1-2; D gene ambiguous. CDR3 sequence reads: CASSFSRQVENGYTF. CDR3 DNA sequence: TGTGCCAGCAGTTTTTCCCGCCAAGTGGAGAATGGCTACACCTTC.